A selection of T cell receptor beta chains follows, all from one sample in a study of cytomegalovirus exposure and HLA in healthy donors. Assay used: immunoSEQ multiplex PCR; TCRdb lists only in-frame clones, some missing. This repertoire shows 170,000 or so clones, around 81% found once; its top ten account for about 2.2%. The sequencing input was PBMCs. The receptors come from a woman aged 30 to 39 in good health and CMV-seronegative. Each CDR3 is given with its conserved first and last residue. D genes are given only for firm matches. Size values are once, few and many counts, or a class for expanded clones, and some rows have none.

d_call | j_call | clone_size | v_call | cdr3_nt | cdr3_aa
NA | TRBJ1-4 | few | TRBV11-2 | TGTGCCAGCAGCTTAGGGGGAAACAGGGCAACTAATGAAAAACTGTTTTTT | CASSLGGNRATNEKLFF
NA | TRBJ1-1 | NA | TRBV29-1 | TGCAGCGGATCGACAGGGAACACTGAAGCTTTCTTT | CSGSTGNTEAFF
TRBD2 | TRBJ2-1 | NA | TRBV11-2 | TGTGCCAGCAGCTTAGTAGTGGGCGGGAGAGGGAATGAGCAGTTCTTC | CASSLVVGGRGNEQFF
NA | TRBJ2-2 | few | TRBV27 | TGTGCCAGCAGTTTAGGGCAGCACACCGGGGAGCTGTTTTTT | CASSLGQHTGELFF
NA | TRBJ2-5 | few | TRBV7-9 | TGTGCCAGCAGTAAAACTAGCCTCGGCGAGACCCAGTACTTC | CASSKTSLGETQYF
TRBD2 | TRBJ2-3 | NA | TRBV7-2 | TGTGCCAGCAGCTTAGAGGTAGCGGGAGGGGCAGATACGCAGTATTTT | CASSLEVAGGADTQYF
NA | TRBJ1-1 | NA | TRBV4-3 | TGCGCCAGCAGCCAAAACAGGGCCCTGAACACTGAAGCTTTCTTT | CASSQNRALNTEAFF
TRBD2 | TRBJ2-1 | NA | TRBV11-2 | TGTGCCAGCAGCTCCACCGGGACTAGCGGGATAGATGAGCAGTTCTTC | CASSSTGTSGIDEQFF
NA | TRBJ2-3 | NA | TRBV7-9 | TGTGCCAGCAGCCTTTGGGGGGGCGGCGGGCCCACAGATACGCAGTATTTT | CASSLWGGGGPTDTQYF
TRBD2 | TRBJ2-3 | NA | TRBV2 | TGTGCCAGCAGTGAACTAGCGGGGGAAGATACGCAGTATTTT | CASSELAGEDTQYF
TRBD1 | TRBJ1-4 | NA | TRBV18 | TGTGCCAGCTCACCATCGGGACAGGGAGGAAATGAAAAACTGTTTTTT | CASSPSGQGGNEKLFF
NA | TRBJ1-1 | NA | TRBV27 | TGTGCCAGCAGTAGCAGGGTCATGAACACTGAAGCTTTCTTT | CASSSRVMNTEAFF
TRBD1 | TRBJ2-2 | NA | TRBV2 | TGTGCCAGCATTTCCCGGACAGGGAGTTCAAGGCGGATCACCGGGGAGCTGTTTTTT | CASISRTGSSRRITGELFF
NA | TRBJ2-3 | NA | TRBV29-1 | TGCAGCGTTGAATACGGGGTTTCTACCACAGATACGCAGTATTTT | CSVEYGVSTTDTQYF
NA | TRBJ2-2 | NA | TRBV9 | TGTGCCAGCAGCCTCTCGACAGGGAGGACTCCCGGGGAGCTGTTTTTT | CASSLSTGRTPGELFF
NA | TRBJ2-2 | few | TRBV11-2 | TGTGCCAGCAGCCGAGGGCCAGGAGAAACCGGGGAGCTGTTTTTT | CASSRGPGETGELFF